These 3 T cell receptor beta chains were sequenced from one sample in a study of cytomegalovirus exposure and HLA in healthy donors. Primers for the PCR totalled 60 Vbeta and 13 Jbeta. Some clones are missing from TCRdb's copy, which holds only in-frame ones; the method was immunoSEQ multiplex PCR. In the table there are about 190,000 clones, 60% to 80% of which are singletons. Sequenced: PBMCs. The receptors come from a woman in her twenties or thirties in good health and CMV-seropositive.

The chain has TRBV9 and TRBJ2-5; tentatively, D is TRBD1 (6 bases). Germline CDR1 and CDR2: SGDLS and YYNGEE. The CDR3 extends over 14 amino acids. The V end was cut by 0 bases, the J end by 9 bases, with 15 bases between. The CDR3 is CASSVDAREGAQYF. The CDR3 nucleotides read TGTGCCAGCAGCGTAGACGCTCGTGAGGGGGCCCAGTACTTC.

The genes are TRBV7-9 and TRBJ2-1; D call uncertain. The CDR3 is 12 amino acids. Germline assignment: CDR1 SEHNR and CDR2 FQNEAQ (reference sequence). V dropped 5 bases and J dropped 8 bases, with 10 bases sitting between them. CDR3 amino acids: CASSGGTHEQFF. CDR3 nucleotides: TGTGCCAGCAGCGGTGGTACTCATGAGCAGTTCTTC.

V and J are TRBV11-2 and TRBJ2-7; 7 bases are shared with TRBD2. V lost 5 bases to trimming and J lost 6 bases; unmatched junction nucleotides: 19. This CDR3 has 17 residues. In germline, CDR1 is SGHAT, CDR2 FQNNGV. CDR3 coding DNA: TGTGCCAGCAGCCAAGCGGGTTCCGGGAGGATAAGAGGCGAGCAGTACTTC. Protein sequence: CASSQAGSGRIRGEQYF.